The clone carrying this T cell receptor beta chain showed up just once. Its cognate antigen is unknown. This sample was included in a study of shared clonotypes between healthy human individuals. Overall study: CD4 naive and CD4 memory each took three plates per donor, while CD8 naive took two and CD8 memory one.

The naive CD8 subset, CD45RO-negative cells positively selected for CCR7, excluded terminally differentiated effector memory CD45RA+ cells. Replicate PCRs from sorted subsets contained around 200 ng DNA, which is 31,000 or so T cell genomes. Assay used: immunoSEQ multiplex PCR; TCRdb lists only in-frame clones, some missing. The repertoire consists of millions of clones, with roughly 95% occurring once and the leading ten covering about 1.1%. From germline, CDR1 is SGHDT and CDR2 YYEEEE. The CDR3 runs to 14 residues. Trimming removed 1 base from V and 6 bases from J, with 13 bases in between. Overall study findings and caveats: Shared across a few donors were around 5% of the naive CD4 clonotypes.

The source is a man aged 18 to 30 in good health. The rearrangement links TRBV5-6 to TRBJ2-5; D remains unclear. The sequenced sample consisted of naive CD8+ T cells sorted from blood. In DNA, the CDR3 is TGTGCCAGCAGCTTGTGGTACTCGTTACAGACCCAGTACTTC. It yields the protein CASSLWYSLQTQYF.